The 11 T cell receptor beta chains listed next were all sequenced from one sample in a study of blood T cell repertoires in COVID-19. The method was immunoSEQ multiplex PCR; TCRdb's version includes in-frame clones alone and lacks a portion of them. The data hold under 300,000 clones, with 75% to 90% observed a single time. The sequencing sample was made of PBMCs or T cells enriched from blood (not recorded which). These TCRs come from a woman younger than 30 who had recovered from COVID-19.

V is TRBV29-1 and J is TRBJ1-1; TRBD1 is a possible D gene (5 bases). Trimming took 6 bases from V and 0 from J, leaving 11 bases between them. Germline V lookup: CDR1 SQVTM, CDR2 ANQGSEA. This CDR3 has 13 amino acids. CDR3: CSVRWGVNTEAFF. As DNA, the CDR3 is TGCAGCGTCCGGTGGGGCGTGAACACTGAAGCTTTCTTT.

V is TRBV5-5 and J is TRBJ1-1, with 7 bases fitting TRBD1. Trimming removed 1 base from V and 0 bases from J; junction bases left unmatched: 6. Germline-derived CDR1 and CDR2 are SGHKS and YYEKEE (reference sequence). The CDR3 runs 16 residues. The CDR3 coding sequence is TGTGCCAGCAGCTTGAGGGGGCAGGGCCTGAACACTGAAGCTTTCTTT. It is translated as CASSLRGQGLNTEAFF. Full variable domain (outside the CDR3, taken from reference TRBV5-5 and TRBJ1-1): DAGVTQSPTHLIKTRGQQVTLRCSPISGHKSVSWYQQVLGQGPQFIFQYYEKEERGRGNFPDRFSARQFPNYSSELNVNALLLGDSALYLCASSLRGQGLNTEAFFGQGTRLTVV.

CDR3: CASMRVRNTEAFF. The CDR3 bases are TGTGCCAGCATGAGGGTACGGAACACTGAAGCTTTCTTT. The V gene is TRBV6-5, the J gene TRBJ1-1, with D unclear. Germline V gene sequence: CDR1 MNHEY, CDR2 SVGAGI. There are 13 residues in the CDR3. V was trimmed by 7 bases and J by 1 base, leaving 10 bases between them.

This chain connects TRBV5-4 to TRBJ2-7, with D tentatively TRBD2 (6 bases). Trimming left V 1 base short and J 1 base short, with 12 bases between. Per the germline V gene, CDR1 is SGHNT and CDR2 is YYREEE (reference sequence). This CDR3 contains 15 residues. DNA of the CDR3: TGTGCCAGCAGCTTGCCCGGGACTGATTCCTACGAGCAGTACTTC. It translates to CASSLPGTDSYEQYF.

The table lists this clone with a count of one. V usage is TRBV10-3 and J usage is TRBJ1-4; no firm D call. The V and J ends lost 8 bases and 5 bases respectively, with 12 bases between them. The CDR3 consists of 13 residues. The germline gives CDR1 ENHRY, CDR2 SYGVKD. The chain's CDR3 is CAISGTENEKLFF. The DNA for the CDR3 is TGTGCCATCTCAGGCACGGAAAATGAAAAACTGTTTTTT.

The chain employs TRBV14 and TRBJ1-2; a possible D gene is TRBD1 (6 bases). Germline CDR1 SGHDN, CDR2 FVKESK. This CDR3 comprises 15 residues. Trimming cost V 3 bases and J 2 bases, with 13 bases left between them. In nucleotides, the CDR3 is TGTGCCAGCAGCCACGGAAGAACAGGGAACTATGGCTACACCTTC. Amino acid sequence: CASSHGRTGNYGYTF.

V is TRBV18 and J is TRBJ2-7; 8 bases agree with TRBD2. V trimming: 2 bases; J trimming: 4 bases; junction bases outside the gene matches: 7. This CDR3 has 15 amino acids. Germline CDR1 is KGHSH and CDR2 is LQKENI. In nucleotides, the CDR3 is TGTGCCAGCTCACCAAAAGGTAGCGGGGTGTACGAGCAGTACTTC. Protein sequence: CASSPKGSGVYEQYF.

A few counts support this clone. The CDR3 loop is CASSTRTAGSYEQYF. As DNA, the CDR3 is TGTGCCAGCAGCACACGAACGGCAGGCTCCTACGAGCAGTACTTC. J is TRBJ2-7 and V is TRBV3-1 (or the pseudogene TRBV3-2); unclear D gene. V lost 5 bases and J lost 0, with 14 bases in between. In germline, CDR1 is LGHDT, CDR2 YNNKEL (reference sequence). The CDR3 length is 15 residues.

The chain uses TRBV27 and TRBJ2-5; 9 bases match TRBD1. The length of the CDR3 is 15 residues. V lost 6 bases and J lost 4; bases outside the gene matches: 9. CDR1 and CDR2 (germline): MNHEY, SMNVEV (reference sequence). CDR3 DNA sequence: TGTGCCAGCAGGTCGTGGACAGGGGAAGGAGAGACCCAGTACTTC. The encoded protein is CASRSWTGEGETQYF.

This chain links TRBV2 with TRBJ2-3, with D possibly TRBD2 on 5 matching bases. V was pared by 6 bases and J by 0 bases, with 10 bases between. Germline V lookup: CDR1 SNHLY, CDR2 FYNNEI. This CDR3 contains 14 residues. The CDR3 bases are TGTGCCAGCAGCCCCACTAGTAGCACAGATACGCAGTATTTT. Translation: CASSPTSSTDTQYF.

The chain combines TRBV10-1 with TRBJ1-1; D is undetermined. The germline V gene encodes CDR1 WNHNN and CDR2 SYGVQD (reference sequence). The CDR3 is 13 residues long. V was trimmed by 4 bases and J by 5 bases, leaving 11 bases between them. The CDR3: CASSVSRITEAFF. In DNA form, the CDR3 reads TGCGCCAGCAGTGTATCTAGGATTACTGAAGCTTTCTTT.